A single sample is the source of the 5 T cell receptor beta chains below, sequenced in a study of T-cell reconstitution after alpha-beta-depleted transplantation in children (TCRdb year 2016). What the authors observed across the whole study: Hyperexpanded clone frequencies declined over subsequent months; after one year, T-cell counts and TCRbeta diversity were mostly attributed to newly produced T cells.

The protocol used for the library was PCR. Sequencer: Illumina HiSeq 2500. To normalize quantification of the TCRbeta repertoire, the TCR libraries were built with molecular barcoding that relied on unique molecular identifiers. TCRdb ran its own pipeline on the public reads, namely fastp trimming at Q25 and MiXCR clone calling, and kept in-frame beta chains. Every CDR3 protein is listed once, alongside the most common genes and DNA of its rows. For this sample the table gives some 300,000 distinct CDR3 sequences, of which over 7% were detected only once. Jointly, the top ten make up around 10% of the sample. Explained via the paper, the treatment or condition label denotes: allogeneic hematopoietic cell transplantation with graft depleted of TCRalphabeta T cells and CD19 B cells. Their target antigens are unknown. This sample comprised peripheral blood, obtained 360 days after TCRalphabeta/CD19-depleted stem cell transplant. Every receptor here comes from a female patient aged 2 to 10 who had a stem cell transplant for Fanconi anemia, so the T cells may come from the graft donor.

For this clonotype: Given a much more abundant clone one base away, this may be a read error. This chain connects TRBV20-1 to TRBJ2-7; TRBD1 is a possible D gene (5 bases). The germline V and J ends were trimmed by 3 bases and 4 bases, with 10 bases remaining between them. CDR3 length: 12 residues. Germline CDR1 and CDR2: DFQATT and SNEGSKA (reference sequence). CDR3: CSASRSGYEQYF. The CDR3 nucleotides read TGCAGTGCTAGCAGATCAGGGTACGAGCAGTACTTC.

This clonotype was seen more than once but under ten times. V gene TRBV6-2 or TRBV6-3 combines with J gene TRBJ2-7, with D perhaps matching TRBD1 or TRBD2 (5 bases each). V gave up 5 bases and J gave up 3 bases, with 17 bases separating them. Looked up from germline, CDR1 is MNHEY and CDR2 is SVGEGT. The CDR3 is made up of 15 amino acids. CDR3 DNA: TGTGCCAGCAGTCAGAAACTTGGGACCCTCTACGAGCAGTACTTC. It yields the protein CASSQKLGTLYEQYF.

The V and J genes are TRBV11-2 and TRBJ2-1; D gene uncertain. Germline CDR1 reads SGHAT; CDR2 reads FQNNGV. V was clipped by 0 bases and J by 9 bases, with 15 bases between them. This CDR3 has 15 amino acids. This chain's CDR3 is CASSLDSTASGEQFF. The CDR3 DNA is TGTGCCAGCAGCTTAGACTCAACCGCCTCAGGTGAGCAGTTCTTC.

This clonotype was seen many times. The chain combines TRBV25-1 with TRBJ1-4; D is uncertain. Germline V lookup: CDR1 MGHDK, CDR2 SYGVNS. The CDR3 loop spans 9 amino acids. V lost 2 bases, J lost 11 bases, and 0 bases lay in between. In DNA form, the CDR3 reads TGTGCCAGCAGTGAAAAACTGTTTTTT. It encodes CASSEKLFF.

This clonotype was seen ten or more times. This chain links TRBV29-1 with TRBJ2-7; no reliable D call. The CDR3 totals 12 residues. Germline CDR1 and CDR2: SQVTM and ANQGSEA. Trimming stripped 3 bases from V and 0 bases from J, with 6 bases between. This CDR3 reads CSVEESSYEQYF. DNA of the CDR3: TGCAGCGTTGAGGAGTCCTCCTACGAGCAGTACTTC.